One T cell receptor beta chain is described in this entry. The junction differs from germline at one of its ends, possibly a read error. Genomic DNA yielded TCR beta CDR3, amplified by two-round multiplex PCR. Primers were specific to each TRBV and TRBJ gene in first-round PCR. TCRdb reprocessed the multiplex PCR reads with MiXCR, giving one entry per CDR3 protein. The table includes about 12,000 distinct CDR3 sequences, 54% detected once. This sample is part of a study of prognosis after radiotherapy for stage I lung cancer. The receptor was isolated from a donor of 50 years or more with non-small cell lung cancer. Source: PBMCs, taken before or after stereotactic body radiation therapy (not recorded which).

The CDR3 region is CAISQDSAGGPGTQYF. The CDR3 nucleotides read TGTGCCATCAGCCAAGATAGTGCGGGAGGGCCAGGTACGCAGTATTTT. The chain couples TRBV4-2 to TRBJ2-3, with 9 nucleotides matching TRBD2. This CDR3 region has 16 residues. Germline V gene data show CDR1 as LGHNA and CDR2 as YNFKEQ.